Included here is one T cell receptor (beta chain) sequence, with context. This entry is derived from a study of cytomegalovirus exposure and HLA in healthy donors. CDR3 length: 16 residues. Vbeta (60) and Jbeta (13) primers were used in the PCR. Measured with immunoSEQ multiplex PCR; TCRdb has only the in-frame clones, and not every one. The sample has around 110,000 clones, roughly 83% seen once. This rearrangement joins TRBV12-2 to TRBJ2-7; the table's D call, TRBD2, has no DNA check behind it. TRBV12-2 is given as a pseudogene. The specimen sequenced was PBMCs. The sequence came from a man younger than 45 in good health and CMV-seropositive. The CDR3 bases are TGTGCAAGTCGCTTAGCTACCAACGGGGAGGTTGACGAGCAGTACTTC. Translation gives CASRLATNGEVDEQYF.